This T cell receptor (beta chain) appears in the sequencing data of a study of blood T cell repertoires in COVID-19. Whole-study context: The origin of the acute and convalescent COVID-19 samples was the United States, Italy and Spain. Sources were T cells, B-cell-depleted T cells, or PBMCs; the material itself was cDNA or gDNA.

In the original workflow: The assay estimated nucleated cells by amplifying reference gene primers. The method was immunoSEQ multiplex PCR; TCRdb's version includes in-frame clones alone and lacks a portion of them. The V and J calls and the clone size are those of that table, but D and trimming were determined from the DNA. The sample lists 190,000 or so clones; around 88% were seen once. Germline lookup yields CDR1 SGHVS and CDR2 FQNEAQ. There are 14 residues in the CDR3. Trimming took off 1 base at V and 6 bases at J, with 13 bases between the two ends. Sequenced input: peripheral blood. The source of this sequence is a woman younger than 45 with acute or convalescent COVID-19. This sequence joins TRBV7-8 and TRBJ2-7; D uncertain. The chain's CDR3 is CASSLGQVFFEQYF. CDR3 nucleotide sequence: TGTGCCAGCAGCTTAGGGCAGGTCTTCTTCGAGCAGTACTTC.